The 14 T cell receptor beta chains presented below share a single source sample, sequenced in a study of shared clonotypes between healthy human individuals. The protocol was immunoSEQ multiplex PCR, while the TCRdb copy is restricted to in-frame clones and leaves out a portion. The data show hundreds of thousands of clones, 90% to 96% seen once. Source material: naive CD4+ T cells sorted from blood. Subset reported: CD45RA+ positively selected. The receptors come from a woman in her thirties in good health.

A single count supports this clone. CDR3 residues: CASAEGPDYEQYF. The CDR3 region has the DNA TGTGCCAGCGCGGAGGGCCCCGACTACGAGCAGTACTTC. This rearrangement joins TRBV6-5 to TRBJ2-7; D is possibly TRBD2 (6 bases). The CDR3 contains 13 residues. Germline values: CDR1 MNHEY, CDR2 SVGAGI. Between the trimmed V and J ends, which lost 8 bases and 3 bases, there was a span of 14 bases.

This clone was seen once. The CDR3 region is CAISESAAENSPLHF. CDR3 in DNA: TGTGCCATCAGTGAGTCGGCGGCCGAGAATTCACCCCTCCACTTT. The genes are TRBV10-3 and TRBJ1-6, with D unclear. V was pared by 0 bases and J by 7 bases, with 10 bases between. Germline V gene sequence: CDR1 ENHRY, CDR2 SYGVKD. The CDR3 has 15 residues.

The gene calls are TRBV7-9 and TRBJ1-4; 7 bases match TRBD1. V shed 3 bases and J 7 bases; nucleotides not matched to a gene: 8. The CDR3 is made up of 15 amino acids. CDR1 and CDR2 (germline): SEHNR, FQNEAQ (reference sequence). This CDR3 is CASSLTGTESEKLFF. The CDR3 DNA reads TGTGCCAGCAGCTTGACCGGGACAGAAAGTGAAAAACTGTTTTTT.

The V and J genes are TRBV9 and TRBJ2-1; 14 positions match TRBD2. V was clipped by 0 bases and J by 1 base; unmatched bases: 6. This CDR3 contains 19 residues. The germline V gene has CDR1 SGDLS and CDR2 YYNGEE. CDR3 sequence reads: CASSVGTGTSGRSYNEQFF. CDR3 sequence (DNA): TGTGCCAGCAGCGTAGGCACCGGGACTAGCGGGAGATCCTACAATGAGCAGTTCTTC.

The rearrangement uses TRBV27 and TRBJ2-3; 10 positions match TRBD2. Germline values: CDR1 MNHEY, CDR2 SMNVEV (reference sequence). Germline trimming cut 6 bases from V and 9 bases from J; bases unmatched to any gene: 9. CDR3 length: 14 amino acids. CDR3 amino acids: CASSQTSGKMTQYF. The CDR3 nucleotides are TGTGCCAGCAGCCAAACTAGCGGGAAGATGACGCAGTATTTT.

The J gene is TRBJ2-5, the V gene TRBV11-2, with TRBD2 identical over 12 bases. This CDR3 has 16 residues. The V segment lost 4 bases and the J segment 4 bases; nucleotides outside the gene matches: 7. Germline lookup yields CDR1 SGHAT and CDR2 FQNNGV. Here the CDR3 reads CASSSGLAGGGETQYF. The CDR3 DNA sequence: TGTGCCAGCAGCTCGGGACTAGCGGGTGGCGGAGAGACCCAGTACTTC.

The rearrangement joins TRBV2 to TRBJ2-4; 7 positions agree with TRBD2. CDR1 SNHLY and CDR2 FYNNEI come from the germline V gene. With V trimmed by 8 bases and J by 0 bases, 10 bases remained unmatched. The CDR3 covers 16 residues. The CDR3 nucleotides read TGTGCCAGCCTACGAGACGCGGGGGTAGCCAAAAACATTCAGTACTTC. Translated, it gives CASLRDAGVAKNIQYF.

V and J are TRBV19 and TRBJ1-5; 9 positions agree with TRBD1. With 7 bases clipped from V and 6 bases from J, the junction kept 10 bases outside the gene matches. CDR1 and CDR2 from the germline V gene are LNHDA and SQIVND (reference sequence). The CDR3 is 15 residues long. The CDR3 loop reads CASTLTGGYFQPQHF. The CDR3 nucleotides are TGTGCCAGTACCCTGACAGGGGGTTATTTTCAGCCCCAGCATTTT.

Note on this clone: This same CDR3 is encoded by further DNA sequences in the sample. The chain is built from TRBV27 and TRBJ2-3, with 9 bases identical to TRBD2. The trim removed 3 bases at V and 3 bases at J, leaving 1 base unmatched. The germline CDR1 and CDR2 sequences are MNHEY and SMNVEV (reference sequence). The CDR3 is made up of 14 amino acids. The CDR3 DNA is TGTGCCAGCAGTTTTAGCGGGAGTACAGATACGCAGTATTTT. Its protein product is CASSFSGSTDTQYF.

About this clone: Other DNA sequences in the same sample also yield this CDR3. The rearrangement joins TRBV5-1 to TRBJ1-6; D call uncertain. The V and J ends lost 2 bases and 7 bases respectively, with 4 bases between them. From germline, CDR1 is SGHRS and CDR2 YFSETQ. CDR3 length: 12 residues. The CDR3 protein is CASSLLNSPLHF. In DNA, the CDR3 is TGCGCCAGCAGCTTACTGAATTCACCCCTCCACTTT.

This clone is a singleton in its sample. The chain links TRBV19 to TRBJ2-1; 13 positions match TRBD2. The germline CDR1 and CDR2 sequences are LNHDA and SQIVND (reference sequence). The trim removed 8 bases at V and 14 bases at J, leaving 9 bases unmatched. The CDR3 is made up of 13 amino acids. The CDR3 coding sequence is TGTGCCAGTTCTGGACTAGCGGGAGTAGGGGAGTTCTTC. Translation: CASSGLAGVGEFF. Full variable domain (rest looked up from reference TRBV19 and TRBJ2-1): DGGITQSPKYLFRKEGQNVTLSCEQNLNHDAMYWYRQDPGQGLRLIYYSQIVNDFQKGDIAEGYSVSREKKESFPLTVTSAQKNPTAFYLCASSGLAGVGEFFGPGTRLTVL.

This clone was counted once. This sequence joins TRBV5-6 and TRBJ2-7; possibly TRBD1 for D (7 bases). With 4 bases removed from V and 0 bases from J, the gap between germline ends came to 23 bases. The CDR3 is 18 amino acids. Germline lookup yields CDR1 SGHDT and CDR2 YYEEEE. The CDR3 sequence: CASSPSARDSGFSYEQYF. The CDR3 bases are TGTGCCAGCAGCCCCAGCGCGCGGGACAGCGGATTCTCCTACGAGCAGTACTTC.

The CDR3 protein is CASSPIEGSNTGELFF. The CDR3 DNA reads as TGTGCCAGCTCACCAATCGAGGGCTCGAACACCGGGGAGCTGTTTTTT. The V call is TRBV18, the J call TRBJ2-2, with D possibly TRBD2 on 5 matching bases. The CDR3 contains 16 residues. Germline CDR1 is KGHSH and CDR2 is LQKENI. Trimming took 2 bases from V and 0 from J, leaving 10 bases between them.

CDR3: CASSFDRGLTDTQYF. The CDR3 nucleotides are TGTGCCAGCAGTTTCGACAGGGGGCTTACAGATACGCAGTATTTT. The chain uses TRBV6-5 and TRBJ2-3, with TRBD1 matching 10 bases. V lost 4 bases to trimming and J lost 3 bases; unmatched junction nucleotides: 4. Germline lookup yields CDR1 MNHEY and CDR2 SVGAGI. The CDR3 has 15 amino acids.